These 30 T cell receptor beta chains were sequenced from one sample in a study of regulatory T cells in long-lasting Graves disease. Investigators prepared the TCR beta libraries by applying iRepertoire HTBI primers and Arm-PCR of CDR3 regions. MiXCR, applied by TCRdb to the multiplex PCR reads, yields one record per CDR3 protein. Of fewer than 500,000 distinct CDR3 sequences in the sample, 15% to 20% were seen once. Time point given: newly diagnosed GD, antithyroid drugs for less than 3 months. RNA isolated from PBMCs was used to make the TCR library. These data were also reused for a study on T cells in Graves' hyperthyroidism and ophthalmopathy.

Sequences were derived from peripheral blood mononuclear cells (PBMCs), sampled at new diagnosis, from a patient treated with antithyroid drugs. The receptors shown here come from a man aged 35 to 55 with Graves disease.

As concerns this clonotype: At one end the junction does not follow the germline gene, possibly because of a read error. The rearrangement uses TRBV11-2 and TRBJ2-1; D ambiguous. CDR1 SGHAT and CDR2 FQNNGV come from the germline V gene. The CDR3 is 14 amino acids. The CDR3 is CASERGRSYNEQLF. CDR3 nucleotide sequence: TGTGCCAGCGAGAGAGGAAGGTCCTACAATGAGCAGCTCTTC. Together with reference TRBV11-2 and TRBJ2-1, the CDR3 gives the full variable domain: EAGVAQSPRYKIIEKRQSVAFWCNPISGHATLYWYQQILGQGPKLLIQFQNNGVVDDSQLPKDRFSAERLKGVDSTLKIQPAKLEDSAVYLCASERGRSYNEQLFGPGTRLTVL.

This clonotype was found many times. The chain joins TRBV5-1 to TRBJ2-7; perhaps TRBD1 as D (6 bases). The CDR3 has 15 residues. The V end was cut by 3 bases, the J end by 2 bases, with 15 bases between. CDR1 is SGHRS, CDR2 YFSETQ, per germline. The CDR3 protein is CASSSDTGMAYEQYF. In DNA, the CDR3 is TGCGCCAGCAGCTCGGATACAGGGATGGCCTACGAGCAGTACTTC.

This clonotype was seen at least ten times. The chain recombines TRBV5-1 with TRBJ2-2; D not resolved. V was pared by 0 bases and J by 4 bases, with 7 bases between. Germline V gives CDR1 SGHRS, CDR2 YFSETQ. This CDR3 has 14 amino acids. The CDR3 nucleotides read TGCGCCAGCAGCTTGGACAGAGCCACCGGGGAGCTGTTTTTT. It encodes CASSLDRATGELFF. Based on the CDR3 plus reference TRBV5-1 and TRBJ2-2, the full variable domain is KAGVTQTPRYLIKTRGQQVTLSCSPISGHRSVSWYQQTPGQGLQFLFEYFSETQRNKGNFPGRFSGRQFSNSRSEMNVSTLELGDSALYLCASSLDRATGELFFGEGSRLTVL.

The chain couples TRBV7-3 to TRBJ2-7; possible D gene TRBD1, 5 bases. Looked up from germline, CDR1 is SGHTA and CDR2 is FQGTGA. Trimming took off 1 base at V and 2 bases at J, with 12 bases between the two ends. The CDR3 length is 15 residues. The CDR3 coding sequence is TGTGCCAGCAGCTTAAGTCCAGGGCCAGCCTACGAGCAGTACTTC. Translated, it gives CASSLSPGPAYEQYF.

This clonotype was counted ten times or more. The CDR3 DNA sequence: TGTGCCAGTTTCGTCAGCCTGGCAGATACGCAGTATTTT. As protein: CASFVSLADTQYF. The chain couples TRBV18 to TRBJ2-3; D unclear. Germline-derived CDR1 and CDR2 are KGHSH and LQKENI. With 9 bases removed from V and 4 bases from J, the gap between germline ends came to 14 bases. CDR3 size: 13 residues.

This clonotype was observed once. Given the absence of the conserved phenylalanine or tryptophan at the CDR3 end, a read error is likely. CDR3 sequence (DNA): TGTGCCAGCAGTCCACACGGAGCGAGCCAAGAGACCCAGTACCTC. Its translation is CASSPHGASQETQYL. The V and J genes are TRBV12-3 or TRBV12-4 and TRBJ2-5; D gene unclear. The length of the CDR3 is 15 residues. V was shortened by 5 bases and J by 1 base, with 14 bases between the two germline ends.

This clonotype was counted only a few times. This rearrangement joins TRBV19 to TRBJ2-7; weak D call: TRBD2 (5 bases). Germline loops: CDR1 LNHDA, CDR2 SQIVND (reference sequence). Trimming took 5 bases from V and 6 from J, leaving 20 bases between them. The CDR3 is made up of 15 amino acids. CDR3 amino acids: CASSLGGRPRGEQYF. Written as DNA, the CDR3 is TGTGCCAGTAGTCTCGGAGGACGGCCCCGGGGCGAGCAGTACTTC.

This clonotype was picked up many times. The DNA for the CDR3 is TGTGCCAGCAGTGAAGCTGGCCGTCCGTTAGGCTACACCTTC. It translates to CASSEAGRPLGYTF. The chain recombines TRBV2 with TRBJ1-2; D is undetermined. V lost 0 bases to trimming and J lost 8 bases, with 13 bases between them. In germline, CDR1 is SNHLY, CDR2 FYNNEI. The CDR3 spans 14 residues.

This rearrangement joins TRBV10-3 to TRBJ2-1, with a possible D match to TRBD2 (6 bases). Trimming stripped 0 bases from V and 7 bases from J, with 10 bases between. The CDR3 contains 14 residues. Germline V CDR1 and CDR2: ENHRY, SYGVKD. The CDR3 sequence is CAISESAGRNEQFF. The CDR3 DNA is TGTGCCATCAGTGAGTCGGCAGGGAGGAATGAGCAGTTCTTC.

The rearrangement joins TRBV24-1 to TRBJ2-3; 10 positions agree with TRBD1. Unmatched junction bases numbered 12, after V lost 4 bases and J lost 6 bases. The germline V gene has CDR1 KGHDR and CDR2 SFDVKD. The CDR3 is 17 residues long. CDR3 sequence: CATSEATGTGVRDTQYF. CDR3 nucleotide sequence: TGTGCCACCAGTGAGGCAACCGGGACAGGGGTCAGGGATACGCAGTATTTT.

There are a few counts of this clonotype. The gene calls are TRBV5-1 and TRBJ1-6; D might be TRBD1 (6 bases). Trimming removed 4 bases from V and 5 bases from J, with 13 bases in between. This CDR3 is 15 amino acids long. Per the germline V gene, CDR1 is SGHRS and CDR2 is YFSETQ. Here the CDR3 DNA reads TGCGCCAGCAGCCCCGACGGGACAAATAATTCACCCCTCCACTTT. Its translation: CASSPDGTNNSPLHF. Full variable domain (outside the CDR3, taken from reference TRBV5-1 and TRBJ1-6): KAGVTQTPRYLIKTRGQQVTLSCSPISGHRSVSWYQQTPGQGLQFLFEYFSETQRNKGNFPGRFSGRQFSNSRSEMNVSTLELGDSALYLCASSPDGTNNSPLHFGNGTRLTVT.

The rearrangement uses TRBV5-4 and TRBJ1-4; D may be TRBD1 (6 bases). This CDR3 is 14 amino acids long. The germline V gene has CDR1 SGHNT and CDR2 YYREEE (reference sequence). V was cut by 4 bases and J by 5 bases, with 12 bases left in between. The CDR3 loop is CASSNGQLNEKLFF. The CDR3, as DNA: TGTGCCAGCAGCAACGGACAGTTAAATGAAAAACTGTTTTTT.

This clonotype showed up just a few times. The CDR3 here is CASSMRTNQPQHF. DNA of the CDR3: TGTGCCAGTAGTATGAGGACCAATCAGCCCCAGCATTTT. This chain connects TRBV19 to TRBJ1-5, with D unclear. Germline V gene sequence: CDR1 LNHDA, CDR2 SQIVND (reference sequence). Trimming stripped 3 bases from V and 3 bases from J, with 6 bases between. The CDR3 consists of 13 residues.

This clonotype has ten or more counts. V usage is TRBV29-1 and J usage is TRBJ2-1; D might be TRBD1 or TRBD2, each matching 5 bases. The ends were cut back, 6 bases at V and 2 bases at J, with 20 bases in the middle. The CDR3 totals 16 residues. Germline values: CDR1 SQVTM, CDR2 ANQGSEA. This chain's CDR3 is CSVGTQRGLTYNEQFF. As DNA, the CDR3 is TGCAGCGTGGGGACCCAACGCGGGTTAACCTACAATGAGCAGTTCTTC.

This clonotype occurred many times. The genes are TRBV5-1 and TRBJ2-1; 9 bases match TRBD2. This CDR3 is built from 15 residues. The junction had 9 bases not matched to a gene; V was cut back by 4 bases and J by 7 bases. Germline V gene data show CDR1 as SGHRS and CDR2 as YFSETQ. CDR3 DNA sequence: TGCGCCAGCAGCCTTATAGCGGGAGTGGGGAATGAGCAGTTCTTC. Its translation is CASSLIAGVGNEQFF.

The sample holds a few counts of this clonotype. This chain connects TRBV7-3 to TRBJ2-7, with 11 bases matching TRBD2. CDR1 SGHTA and CDR2 FQGTGA come from the germline V gene. J was trimmed by 6 bases and V by 4 bases; bases with no gene match: 2. This CDR3 is 13 amino acids long. The CDR3 loop reads CASSSSGGLEQYF. CDR3 DNA sequence: TGTGCCAGCAGCTCTAGCGGGGGGCTCGAGCAGTACTTC. The whole variable domain, remainder taken from reference TRBV7-3 and TRBJ2-7, is GAGVSQTPSNKVTEKGKYVELRCDPISGHTALYWYRQSLGQGPEFLIYFQGTGAADDSGLPNDRFFAVRPEGSVSTLKIQRTERGDSAVYLCASSSSGGLEQYFGPGTRLTVT.

The V and J genes are TRBV5-5 and TRBJ1-5; the match to TRBD1 covers 9 bases. The CDR3 is made up of 14 amino acids. The germline gives CDR1 SGHKS, CDR2 YYEKEE (reference sequence). The V segment lost 4 bases and the J segment 7 bases; nucleotides outside the gene matches: 6. DNA of the CDR3: TGTGCCAGCAGCATGGGGACAGGGCTGCAGCCCCAGCATTTT. Its translation: CASSMGTGLQPQHF.

The V gene is TRBV20-1, the J gene TRBJ2-4, with a weak D call TRBD2 (6 bases). With 5 bases removed from V and 2 bases from J, the gap between germline ends came to 28 bases. The length of the CDR3 is 19 residues. CDR1 DFQATT and CDR2 SNEGSKA come from the germline V gene (reference sequence). The CDR3 region has the DNA TGCAGTGCTGTCTGGAAGGCGGGATATGGCGGATTGACCAAAAACATTCAGTACTTC. This codes for CSAVWKAGYGGLTKNIQYF.

Comments on this clonotype: Its ends do not fully match the called genes, so a read error is possible. The J gene is TRBJ1-1, the V gene TRBV7-9; D remains ambiguous. CDR1 and CDR2 from the germline V gene are SEHNR and FQNEAQ (reference sequence). The CDR3 extends over 13 amino acids. The CDR3 region is CASGLTDITEAFF. The DNA for the CDR3 is TGTGCCAGCGGCTTAACCGATATCACTGAAGCTTTCTTT.

V and J are TRBV4-2 and TRBJ2-1; TRBD2 matches at 8 bases. Germline-derived CDR1 and CDR2 are LGHNA and YNFKEQ. CDR3 length equals 15 residues. After removal of 0 bases from V and 9 bases from J, the junction contained 7 bases not matched to a gene. CDR3 loop: CASSQEAGVRSEQFF. CDR3 nucleotides: TGTGCCAGCAGCCAAGAAGCGGGAGTACGCAGTGAGCAGTTCTTC.

This clonotype was seen at least ten times. The gene calls are TRBV7-8 and TRBJ2-1; TRBD2 agrees at 8 bases. CDR3 size: 16 residues. V trimming: 5 bases; J trimming: 2 bases; junction bases outside the gene matches: 8. CDR1 SGHVS and CDR2 FQNEAQ come from the germline V gene. The CDR3 sequence: CASSPRAGAPYNEQFF. The CDR3 DNA reads as TGTGCCAGCAGCCCTCGAGCGGGAGCGCCCTACAATGAGCAGTTCTTC.

The V and J genes are TRBV20-1 and TRBJ1-1; D is unclear. V shed 5 bases and J shed 0 bases, with 19 bases lying between them. In germline, CDR1 is DFQATT, CDR2 SNEGSKA (reference sequence). The CDR3 is 16 residues long. Here the CDR3 reads CSASTSGRVLNTEAFF. The CDR3 DNA reads TGCAGTGCTTCAACTAGCGGGAGGGTGTTGAACACTGAAGCTTTCTTT.

The DNA for the CDR3 is TGTGCCAGCAGCTTAGTGGGTGGGTACGGCACCGGGGAGCTGTTTTTT. Encoded protein: CASSLVGGYGTGELFF. This chain uses TRBV11-2 with TRBJ2-2; D ambiguous. Trimming removed 1 base from V and 4 bases from J, with 13 bases in between. CDR1 and CDR2 (germline): SGHAT, FQNNGV. The CDR3 totals 16 residues. Supplemented by reference TRBV11-2 and TRBJ2-2, the full variable domain reads EAGVAQSPRYKIIEKRQSVAFWCNPISGHATLYWYQQILGQGPKLLIQFQNNGVVDDSQLPKDRFSAERLKGVDSTLKIQPAKLEDSAVYLCASSLVGGYGTGELFFGEGSRLTVL.

V and J are TRBV7-8 and TRBJ2-2; 7 bases line up with TRBD2. The CDR3 loop spans 16 amino acids. V shed 6 bases and J 0 bases; nucleotides not matched to a gene: 7. The germline V gene encodes CDR1 SGHVS and CDR2 FQNEAQ. The CDR3 DNA reads TGTGCCAGCAGGGAACCGGGACTAACGAACACCGGGGAGCTGTTTTTT. Translated, it gives CASREPGLTNTGELFF.

The CDR3 sequence is CASTDSGRGEETQYF. DNA for the CDR3: TGTGCCAGCACCGATAGCGGGAGGGGTGAAGAGACCCAGTACTTC. The chain carries TRBV6-1 and TRBJ2-5; 11 bases align to TRBD2. The CDR3 runs 15 residues. The V segment lost 7 bases and the J segment 3 bases; nucleotides outside the gene matches: 7. Germline V gene data show CDR1 as MNHNS and CDR2 as SASEGT.

This clonotype was observed a few times. J is TRBJ1-1 and V is TRBV29-1; D not resolved. The CDR3 contains 13 residues. Trimming took off 3 bases at V and 1 base at J, with 9 bases between the two ends. Germline CDR1 SQVTM, CDR2 ANQGSEA. The CDR3 loop is CSVDDRRNTEAFF. CDR3 nucleotide sequence: TGCAGCGTTGATGACCGAAGGAACACTGAAGCTTTCTTT.

The chain links TRBV19 to TRBJ2-2, with D perhaps given as TRBD1 or TRBD2 (6 bases each). Between the trimmed V and J ends, which lost 10 bases and 6 bases, there was a span of 18 bases. Germline CDR1 LNHDA, CDR2 SQIVND (reference sequence). The CDR3 spans 14 residues. The CDR3 coding sequence is TGTGCCACCGCCGGGGGCCAAGCCGCCGGGGAGCTGTTTTTT. It translates to CATAGGQAAGELFF.

This clonotype showed up many times. The chain recombines TRBV5-1 with TRBJ1-1; 7 nucleotides align to TRBD1. J was trimmed by 1 base and V by 3 bases; bases with no gene match: 6. This CDR3 comprises 15 residues. The germline CDR1 and CDR2 sequences are SGHRS and YFSETQ. CDR3: CASSSSTGSNTEAFF. The CDR3 DNA follows: TGCGCCAGCAGCTCTTCGACAGGGTCGAACACTGAAGCTTTCTTT.

At least ten counts were recorded for this clonotype. V usage is TRBV30 and J usage is TRBJ1-5; D ambiguous. This CDR3 contains 14 residues. Germline CDR1 GTSNPN, CDR2 SVGIG (reference sequence). V was pared by 1 base and J by 3 bases, with 10 bases between. DNA of the CDR3: TGTGCCTGGAGTGCTGCGGGGAACAATCAGCCCCAGCATTTT. Translating it yields CAWSAAGNNQPQHF. Combining the CDR3 with reference TRBV30 and TRBJ1-5 gives the whole variable domain SQTIHQWPATLVQPVGSPLSLECTVEGTSNPNLYWYRQAAGRGLQLLFYSVGIGQISSEVPQNLSASRPQDRQFILSSKKLLLSDSGFYLCAWSAAGNNQPQHFGDGTRLSIL.

This clonotype was seen at least ten times. This chain connects TRBV20-1 to TRBJ2-1, with D unresolved. The CDR3 runs to 13 residues. Trimming removed 3 bases from V and 4 bases from J, with 10 bases in between. CDR1 DFQATT and CDR2 SNEGSKA come from the germline V gene (reference sequence). The CDR3 nucleotides read TGCAGTGCTAGCTCTCTAGAGTACAATGAGCAGTTCTTC. The encoded protein is CSASSLEYNEQFF.